This TCR beta chain was captured in a study of cytomegalovirus exposure and HLA in healthy donors. Points on this clone: Its specificity is unknown.

Though nominally healthy at sampling, donors likely had unrecorded immune exposures. The PCR used 60 Vbeta and 13 Jbeta primers. Data came from immunoSEQ multiplex PCR; TCRdb stores just in-frame clones and leaves some out. The sample shows 200,000 to 250,000 clones, approximately 88% of them seen only once. Trimming removed 4 bases from V and 2 bases from J; junction bases left unmatched: 11. This CDR3 region has 18 residues. The V gene's germline CDR1 is SEHNR and CDR2 FQNEAQ (reference sequence). General study results and limits: TCR beta sequences reportedly predicted most subjects' HLA-A and HLA-B alleles accurately. Donors belonging to an Asian-associated ancestry cluster reportedly showed fewer N-insertions in productive TCRs than the roughly 670-donor mean, according to what a later analysis found.

Sample: PBMCs. This clonotype was sampled from a boy younger than 10 in good health and CMV-seronegative. The chain uses TRBV7-9 and TRBJ2-6; TRBD2 agrees at 7 bases. The CDR3 protein is CASSSLAGGGAGANVLTF. The DNA of the CDR3 is TGTGCCAGCAGCTCCCTGGCTGGGGGAGGGGCTGGGGCCAACGTCCTGACTTTC.